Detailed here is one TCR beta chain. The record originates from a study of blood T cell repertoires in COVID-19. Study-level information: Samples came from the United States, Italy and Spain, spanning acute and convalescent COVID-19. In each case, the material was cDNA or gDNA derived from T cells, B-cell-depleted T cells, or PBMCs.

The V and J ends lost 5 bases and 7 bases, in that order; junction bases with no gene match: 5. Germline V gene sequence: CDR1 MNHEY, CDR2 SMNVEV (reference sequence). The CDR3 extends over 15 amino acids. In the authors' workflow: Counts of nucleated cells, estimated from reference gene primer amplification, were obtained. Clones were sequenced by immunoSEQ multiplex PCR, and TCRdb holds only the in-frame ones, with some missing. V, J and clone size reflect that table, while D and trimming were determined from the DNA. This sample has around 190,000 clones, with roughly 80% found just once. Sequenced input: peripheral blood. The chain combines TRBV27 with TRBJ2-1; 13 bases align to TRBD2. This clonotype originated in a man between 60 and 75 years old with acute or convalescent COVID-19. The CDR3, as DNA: TGTGCCAGCAGTCTACTAGCGGGAGGGGGTAATGAGCAGTTCTTC. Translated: CASSLLAGGGNEQFF.